This is a list of T cell receptor beta chains from one sample in a study of cytomegalovirus exposure and HLA in healthy donors. Here immunoSEQ multiplex PCR was the method, and the copy in TCRdb shows in-frame clones only, minus some. The sample lists about 160,000 clones; around 84% were seen once. Input material: PBMCs. The source of these receptors is a man aged 50-60 years in good health and CMV-seropositive. Each CDR3 is given with its conserved first and last residue. A D gene is named only where the DNA matches it firmly. Expanded clones are given a class, and other clones once, few, many or no size at all.

clone_size v_call d_call cdr3_aa
- TRBV6-1 TRBD1 CASSWDRGQSGYTF
few TRBV29-1 - CSVTEGMGFADEQFF
- TRBV2 - CASSALGGGGYNEQFF
- TRBV2 TRBD1 CASRDRSLNSPLHF
- TRBV6-5 - CASSYSTVSIDEQYF
once TRBV27 - CASSLFPKIGELFF
- TRBV11-3 TRBD2 CASSLAGGTYNEQFF
- TRBV6-5 - CASSPNGQYGYTF
few TRBV9 - CASSVAGGLYNEQFF
- TRBV5-6 - CASSLDRYQETQYF
once TRBV27 TRBD1 CASSRDRGYEQYF